This TCR beta chain was recovered during a study of blood T cell repertoires in COVID-19. Whole-study context: In each case, the material was cDNA or gDNA derived from T cells, B-cell-depleted T cells, or PBMCs.

Original analysis: Using reference gene primer amplification, nucleated cell counts were estimated. Repertoires were generated with immunoSEQ multiplex PCR, while TCRdb's copy carries only in-frame clones and drops some. V and J calls and clone size follow that table, whereas D and trimming were derived from the DNA. The top ten clones hold 2.2% of a sample with 200,000 to 250,000 clones, approximately 87% of them seen once. V was clipped by 7 bases and J by 1 base, with 10 bases between them. The CDR3 sequence is 12 residues long. The V gene's germline CDR1 is SQVTM and CDR2 ANQGSEA. The sequence was collected from a woman aged 45-65 years with acute or convalescent COVID-19. The V gene is TRBV29-1, the J gene TRBJ1-1, with D tentatively TRBD1 (6 bases). Sequenced: peripheral blood. The CDR3 reads CSAPTGNTEAFF. The CDR3 DNA reads as TGCAGCGCCCCGACAGGGAACACTGAAGCTTTCTTT.